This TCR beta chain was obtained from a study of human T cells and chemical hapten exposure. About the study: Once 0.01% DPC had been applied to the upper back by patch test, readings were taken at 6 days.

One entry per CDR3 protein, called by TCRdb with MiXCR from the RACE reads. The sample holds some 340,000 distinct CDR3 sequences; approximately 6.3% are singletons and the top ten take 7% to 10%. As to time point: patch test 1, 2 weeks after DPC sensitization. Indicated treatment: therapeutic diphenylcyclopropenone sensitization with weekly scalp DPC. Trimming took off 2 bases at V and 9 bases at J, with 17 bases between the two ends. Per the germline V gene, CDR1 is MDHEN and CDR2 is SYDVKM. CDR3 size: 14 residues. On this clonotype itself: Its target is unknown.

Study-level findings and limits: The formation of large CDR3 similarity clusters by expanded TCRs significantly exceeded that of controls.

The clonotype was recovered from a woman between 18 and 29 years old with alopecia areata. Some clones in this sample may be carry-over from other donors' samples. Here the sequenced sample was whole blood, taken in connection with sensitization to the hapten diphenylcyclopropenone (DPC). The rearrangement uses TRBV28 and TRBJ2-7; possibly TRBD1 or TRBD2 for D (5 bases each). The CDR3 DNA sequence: TGTGCCAGCAGTTTACCCCCTGGGACGGCTTGGCAGTACTTC. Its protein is CASSLPPGTAWQYF.